Each of the 16 T cell receptor beta chains below was sequenced from the same sample in a study of OX40 agonist ivuxolimab in advanced cancers. Clones were read by immunoSEQ multiplex PCR, and TCRdb kept only the in-frame ones, dropping some. Of about 50,000 clones listed, 84% are singletons. This specimen consisted of CD4+ or CD8+ T cells sorted from blood, obtained in a trial of the OX40 agonist ivuxolimab. The origin of the receptors is an adult with an advanced solid tumor such as melanoma, head and neck, liver or kidney cancer.

V gene TRBV4-1 combines with J gene TRBJ2-2; 12 bases align to TRBD2. Germline V gene sequence: CDR1 MGHRA, CDR2 YSYEKL. CDR3 length: 18 amino acids. Unmatched junction bases numbered 9, after V lost 1 base and J lost 6 bases. The CDR3 DNA is TGCGCCAGCAGCCAAGGGAACCTAGCGGGAGGGCCCGCCGGGGAGCTGTTTTTT. Its translation: CASSQGNLAGGPAGELFF.

The V gene is TRBV7-8, the J gene TRBJ2-7, with TRBD2 identical over 9 bases. The V segment lost 1 base and the J segment 0 bases; nucleotides outside the gene matches: 7. Germline CDR1 and CDR2: SGHVS and FQNEAQ. This CDR3 is built from 17 residues. CDR3 bases: TGTGCCAGCAGCTTAGGGGCTAGCGGGACTAGCTCCTACGAGCAGTACTTC. This gives the protein CASSLGASGTSSYEQYF.

The chain links TRBV6-1 to TRBJ2-7; 10 nucleotides match TRBD2. The CDR3 contains 15 residues. J lost 5 bases, V lost 6 bases, and 10 bases had no gene match. The germline V gene encodes CDR1 MNHNS and CDR2 SASEGT. The DNA for the CDR3 is TGTGCCAGCAGGGGTCTAGCGGGAGATCCCCACGAGCAGTACTTC. Its protein product is CASRGLAGDPHEQYF.

This clone was recorded a few times. The rearrangement uses TRBV10-1 and TRBJ1-1; TRBD1 is a possible D gene (5 bases). Trimming removed 3 bases from V and 4 bases from J, with 9 bases in between. The CDR3 runs to 13 residues. The germline CDR1 and CDR2 sequences are WNHNN and SYGVQD (reference sequence). CDR3: CASSERGITEAFF. CDR3 in DNA: TGCGCCAGCAGTGAAAGGGGAATCACTGAAGCTTTCTTT.

This chain joins TRBV5-6 and TRBJ1-3, with 8 bases lining up with TRBD1. This CDR3 has 15 amino acids. Germline CDR1 reads SGHDT; CDR2 reads YYEEEE. The trim removed 0 bases at V and 3 bases at J, leaving 2 bases unmatched. The DNA for the CDR3 is TGTGCCAGCAGCTTGGACAGGGGGTATGGAAACACCATATATTTT. Translated, it gives CASSLDRGYGNTIYF. Supplemented by reference TRBV5-6 and TRBJ1-3, the full variable domain reads DAGVTQSPTHLIKTRGQQVTLRCSPKSGHDTVSWYQQALGQGPQFIFQYYEEEERQRGNFPDRFSGHQFPNYSSELNVNALLLGDSALYLCASSLDRGYGNTIYFGEGSWLTVV.

This chain joins TRBV28 and TRBJ1-5; D is ambiguous. V lost 4 bases and J lost 7, with 8 bases in between. Germline V gene data show CDR1 as MDHEN and CDR2 as SYDVKM. The CDR3 runs 12 residues. For the CDR3, the DNA is TGTGCCAGCAGTTCCATAGGGCAGCCCCAGCATTTT. Its translation is CASSSIGQPQHF.

The chain links TRBV2 to TRBJ2-3, with 8 bases lining up with TRBD2. The CDR3 runs 17 residues. The trim removed 0 bases at V and 2 bases at J, leaving 7 bases unmatched. Per the germline V gene, CDR1 is SNHLY and CDR2 is FYNNEI. CDR3 in amino acids: CASSEAGTSGLTDTQYF. The CDR3 region has the DNA TGTGCCAGCAGTGAAGCAGGCACTAGCGGACTCACAGATACGCAGTATTTT.

For the CDR3, the DNA is TGTGCCAGTAGTAACCAAGGGACAGAGAGCTTCTACGAGCAGTACTTC. This encodes CASSNQGTESFYEQYF. This chain uses TRBV19 with TRBJ2-7; 7 bases match TRBD1. The CDR3 consists of 16 residues. J lost 3 bases, V lost 4 bases, and 12 bases had no gene match. Germline CDR1 LNHDA, CDR2 SQIVND (reference sequence).

This rearrangement joins TRBV28 to TRBJ1-1; D ambiguous. This CDR3 has 14 amino acids. Germline V gene data show CDR1 as MDHEN and CDR2 as SYDVKM. V dropped 2 bases and J dropped 4 bases, with 11 bases sitting between them. Here the CDR3 reads CASSLVSAVTEAFF. The DNA of the CDR3 is TGTGCCAGCAGTTTAGTGTCAGCGGTCACTGAAGCTTTCTTT.

V usage is TRBV18 and J usage is TRBJ1-4; D remains ambiguous. In germline, CDR1 is KGHSH, CDR2 LQKENI. The CDR3 is made up of 14 amino acids. Deletions cut 3 bases from V and 4 bases from J, with 9 bases between. Here the CDR3 reads CASSPAGNNEKLFF. CDR3 sequence (DNA): TGTGCCAGCTCACCTGCGGGGAATAATGAAAAACTGTTTTTT.

The V and J genes are TRBV7-2 and TRBJ2-1; tentatively, D is TRBD2 (5 bases). V was pared by 3 bases and J by 4 bases, with 10 bases between. This CDR3 is 14 amino acids long. Germline V CDR1 and CDR2: SGHTA, FQGNSA. In DNA, the CDR3 is TGTGCCAGCAGCTTGGACTGGAGTTACAATGAGCAGTTCTTC. Its protein is CASSLDWSYNEQFF.

The J gene is TRBJ2-1, the V gene TRBV29-1, with 8 bases fitting TRBD1. The length of the CDR3 is 15 residues. V dropped 2 bases and J dropped 1; count of bases not matched to a gene: 4. Germline V lookup: CDR1 SQVTM, CDR2 ANQGSEA. CDR3 loop: CSVEPGGASYNEQFF. The CDR3 bases are TGCAGCGTTGAACCAGGGGGCGCTTCCTACAATGAGCAGTTCTTC.

The V call is TRBV7-2, the J call TRBJ1-2; a weak D match, TRBD1 (5 bases). This CDR3 is built from 14 residues. With 5 bases removed from V and 5 bases from J, the gap between germline ends came to 15 bases. From germline, CDR1 is SGHTA and CDR2 FQGNSA. The CDR3 bases are TGTGCCAGCAGCATACCAGGGAATTCATATGGCTACACCTTC. It specifies CASSIPGNSYGYTF.

This chain joins TRBV6-1 and TRBJ1-4; D may be TRBD1 (6 bases). V lost 3 bases and J lost 6, with 11 bases in between. The CDR3 sequence is 14 residues long. Germline CDR1 and CDR2: MNHNS and SASEGT. CDR3 region: CASSDRGRYEKLFF. In DNA form, the CDR3 reads TGTGCCAGCAGTGACAGGGGTCGTTATGAAAAACTGTTTTTT.

The J gene is TRBJ2-7, the V gene TRBV27; D possibly corresponds to TRBD2 (6 bases). This CDR3 is 15 amino acids long. Germline V gene sequence: CDR1 MNHEY, CDR2 SMNVEV (reference sequence). V lost 5 bases to trimming and J lost 2 bases, with 16 bases between them. The CDR3 nucleotides are TGTGCCAGCAGTGACCCGGGGCGGGGAACCTACGAGCAGTACTTC. Translated, it gives CASSDPGRGTYEQYF.

This chain connects TRBV6-5 to TRBJ2-1; 7 bases map to TRBD2. J lost 2 bases, V lost 0 bases, and 4 bases had no gene match. This CDR3 spans 16 amino acids. Per the germline V gene, CDR1 is MNHEY and CDR2 is SVGAGI. This CDR3 reads CASSYSRLAAYNEQFF. As DNA, the CDR3 is TGTGCCAGCAGTTACTCTAGGCTAGCGGCCTACAATGAGCAGTTCTTC.